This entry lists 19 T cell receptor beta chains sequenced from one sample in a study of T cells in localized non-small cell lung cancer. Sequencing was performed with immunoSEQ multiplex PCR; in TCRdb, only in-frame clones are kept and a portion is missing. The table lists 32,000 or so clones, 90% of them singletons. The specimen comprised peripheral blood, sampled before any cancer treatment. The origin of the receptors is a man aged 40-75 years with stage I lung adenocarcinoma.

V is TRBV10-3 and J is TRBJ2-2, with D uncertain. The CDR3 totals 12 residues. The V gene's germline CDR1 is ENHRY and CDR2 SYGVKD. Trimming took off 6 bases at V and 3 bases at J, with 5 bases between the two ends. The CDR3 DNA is TGTGCCATCAGGAACTACACCGGGGAGCTGTTTTTT. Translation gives CAIRNYTGELFF.

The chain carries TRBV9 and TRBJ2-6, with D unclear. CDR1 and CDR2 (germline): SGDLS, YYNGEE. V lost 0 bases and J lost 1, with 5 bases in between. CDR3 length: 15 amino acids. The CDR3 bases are TGTGCCAGCAGCGTAGGCGATTCTGGGGCCAACGTCCTGACTTTC. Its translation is CASSVGDSGANVLTF.

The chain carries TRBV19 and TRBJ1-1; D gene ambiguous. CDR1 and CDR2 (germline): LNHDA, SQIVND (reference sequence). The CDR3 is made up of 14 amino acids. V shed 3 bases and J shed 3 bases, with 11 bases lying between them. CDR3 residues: CASSIAVLDTEAFF. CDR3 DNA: TGTGCCAGTAGTATCGCGGTTTTGGACACTGAAGCTTTCTTT.

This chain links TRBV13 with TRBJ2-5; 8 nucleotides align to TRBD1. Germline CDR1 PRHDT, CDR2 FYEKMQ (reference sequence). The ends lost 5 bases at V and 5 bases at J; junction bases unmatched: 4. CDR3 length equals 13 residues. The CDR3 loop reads CASSPRTGETQYF. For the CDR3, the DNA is TGTGCCAGCAGCCCCCGGACAGGGGAGACCCAGTACTTC.

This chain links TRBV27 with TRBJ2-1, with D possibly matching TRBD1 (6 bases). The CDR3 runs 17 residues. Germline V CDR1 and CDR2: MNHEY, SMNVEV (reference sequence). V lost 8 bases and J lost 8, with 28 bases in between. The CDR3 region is CASRPRGRGQRRDEQFF. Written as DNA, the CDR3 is TGTGCCAGCCGGCCGAGGGGCAGGGGACAAAGAAGGGATGAGCAGTTCTTC.

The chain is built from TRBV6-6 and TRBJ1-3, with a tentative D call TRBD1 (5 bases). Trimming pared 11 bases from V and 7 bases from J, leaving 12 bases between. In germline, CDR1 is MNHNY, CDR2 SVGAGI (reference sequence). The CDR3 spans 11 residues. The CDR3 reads CASHGGNTIYF. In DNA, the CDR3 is TGTGCCTCCCATGGGGGGAACACCATATATTTT.

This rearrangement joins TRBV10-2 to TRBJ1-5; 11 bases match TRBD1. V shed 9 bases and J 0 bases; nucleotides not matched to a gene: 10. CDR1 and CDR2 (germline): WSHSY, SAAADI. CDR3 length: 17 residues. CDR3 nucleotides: TGCGCCAGTACCCCCGGGACAGGGGGTTATAGCAATCAGCCCCAGCATTTT. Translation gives CASTPGTGGYSNQPQHF.

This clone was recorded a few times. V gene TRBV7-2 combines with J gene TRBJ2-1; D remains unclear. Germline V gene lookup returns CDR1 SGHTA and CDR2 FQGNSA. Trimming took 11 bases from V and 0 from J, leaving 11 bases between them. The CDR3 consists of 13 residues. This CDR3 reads CAGDGTSYNEQFF. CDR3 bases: TGTGCCGGAGACGGAACCTCCTACAATGAGCAGTTCTTC.

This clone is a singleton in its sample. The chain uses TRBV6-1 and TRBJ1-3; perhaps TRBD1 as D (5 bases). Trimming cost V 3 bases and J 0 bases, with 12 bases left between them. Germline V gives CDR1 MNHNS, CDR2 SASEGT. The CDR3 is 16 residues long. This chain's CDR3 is CASSDRTGVSGNTIYF. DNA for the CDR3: TGTGCCAGCAGTGATAGGACGGGGGTCTCTGGAAACACCATATATTTT.

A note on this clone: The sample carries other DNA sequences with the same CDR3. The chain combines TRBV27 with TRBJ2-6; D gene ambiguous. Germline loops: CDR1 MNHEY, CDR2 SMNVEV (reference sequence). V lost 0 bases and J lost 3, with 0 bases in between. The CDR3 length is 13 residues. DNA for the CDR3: TGTGCCAGCAGTTTATCTGGGGCCAACGTCCTGACTTTC. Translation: CASSLSGANVLTF. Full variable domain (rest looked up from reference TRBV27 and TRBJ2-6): EAQVTQNPRYLITVTGKKLTVTCSQNMNHEYMSWYRQDPGLGLRQIYYSMNVEVTDKGDVPEGYKVSRKEKRNFPLILESPSPNQTSLYFCASSLSGANVLTFGAGSRLTVL.

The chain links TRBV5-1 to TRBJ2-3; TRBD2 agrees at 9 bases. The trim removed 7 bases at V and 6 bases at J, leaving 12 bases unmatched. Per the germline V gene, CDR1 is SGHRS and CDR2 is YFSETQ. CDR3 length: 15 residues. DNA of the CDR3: TGCGCCAGCGGTAGCGGGGGAGGTTTCGGGGATACGCAGTATTTT. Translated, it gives CASGSGGGFGDTQYF.

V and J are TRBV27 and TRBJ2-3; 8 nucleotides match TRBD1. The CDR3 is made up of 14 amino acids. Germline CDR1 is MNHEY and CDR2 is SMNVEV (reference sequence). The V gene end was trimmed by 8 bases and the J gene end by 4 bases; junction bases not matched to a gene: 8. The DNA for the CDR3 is TGTGCCAGCTCTCGACAGGGGTGGGCAGATACGCAGTATTTT. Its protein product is CASSRQGWADTQYF.

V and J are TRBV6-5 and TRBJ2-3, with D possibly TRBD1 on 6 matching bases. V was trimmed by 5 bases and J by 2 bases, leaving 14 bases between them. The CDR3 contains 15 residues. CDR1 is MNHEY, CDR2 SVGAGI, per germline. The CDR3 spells CASSRYRVNTDTQYF. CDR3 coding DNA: TGTGCCAGCAGTCGGTACAGGGTCAACACAGATACGCAGTATTTT.

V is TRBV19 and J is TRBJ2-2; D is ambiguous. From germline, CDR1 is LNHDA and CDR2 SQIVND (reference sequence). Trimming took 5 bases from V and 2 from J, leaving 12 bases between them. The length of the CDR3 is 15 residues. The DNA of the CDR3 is TGTGCCAGTAGTCCCGTACAGCTTAACACCGGGGAGCTGTTTTTT. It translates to CASSPVQLNTGELFF.

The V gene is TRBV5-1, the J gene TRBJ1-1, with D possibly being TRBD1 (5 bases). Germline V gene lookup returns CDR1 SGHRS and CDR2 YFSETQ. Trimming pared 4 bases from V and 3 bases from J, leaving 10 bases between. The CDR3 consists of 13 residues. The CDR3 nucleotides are TGCGCCAGCAGCCGCAGGGAGGACACTGAAGCTTTCTTT. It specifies CASSRREDTEAFF.

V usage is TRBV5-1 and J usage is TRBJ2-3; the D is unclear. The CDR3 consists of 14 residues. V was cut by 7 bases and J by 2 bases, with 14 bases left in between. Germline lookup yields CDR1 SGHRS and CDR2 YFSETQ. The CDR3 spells CASLNTDHTDTQYF. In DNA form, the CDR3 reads TGCGCCAGCTTGAACACGGACCACACAGATACGCAGTATTTT.

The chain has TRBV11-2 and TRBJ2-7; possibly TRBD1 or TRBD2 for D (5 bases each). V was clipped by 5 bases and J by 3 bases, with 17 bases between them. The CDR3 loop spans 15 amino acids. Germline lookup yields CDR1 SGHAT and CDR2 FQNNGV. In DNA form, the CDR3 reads TGTGCCAGCAGCCCAAGGGCAGGGACCAACTACGAGCAGTACTTC. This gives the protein CASSPRAGTNYEQYF.

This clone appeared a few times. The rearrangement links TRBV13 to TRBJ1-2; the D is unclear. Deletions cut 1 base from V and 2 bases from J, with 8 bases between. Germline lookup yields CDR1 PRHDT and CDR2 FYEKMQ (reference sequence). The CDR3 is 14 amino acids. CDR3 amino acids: CASSLEEGNYGYTF. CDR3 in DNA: TGTGCCAGCAGCTTAGAGGAGGGAAACTATGGCTACACCTTC.

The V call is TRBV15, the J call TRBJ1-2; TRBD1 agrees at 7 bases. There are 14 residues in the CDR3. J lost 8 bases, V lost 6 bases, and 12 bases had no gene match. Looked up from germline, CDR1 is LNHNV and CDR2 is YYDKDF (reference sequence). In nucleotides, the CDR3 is TGTGCCACCAGGATAACGACAGGGATTGAAGGCTACACCTTC. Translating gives CATRITTGIEGYTF. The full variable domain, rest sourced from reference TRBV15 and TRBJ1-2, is DAMVIQNPRYQVTQFGKPVTLSCSQTLNHNVMYWYQQKSSQAPKLLFHYYDKDFNNEADTPDNFQSRRPNTSFCFLDIRSPGLGDTAMYLCATRITTGIEGYTFGSGTRLTVV.